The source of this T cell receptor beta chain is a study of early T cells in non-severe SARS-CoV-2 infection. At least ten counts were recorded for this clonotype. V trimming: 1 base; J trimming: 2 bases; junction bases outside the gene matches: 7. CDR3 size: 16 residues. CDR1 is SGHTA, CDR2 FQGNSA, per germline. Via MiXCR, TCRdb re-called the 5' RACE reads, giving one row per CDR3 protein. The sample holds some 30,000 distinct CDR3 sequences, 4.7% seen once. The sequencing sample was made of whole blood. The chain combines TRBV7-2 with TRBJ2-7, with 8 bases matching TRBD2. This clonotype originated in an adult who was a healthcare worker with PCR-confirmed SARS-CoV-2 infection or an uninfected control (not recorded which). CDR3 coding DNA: TGTGCCAGCAGCTTAGGTCCCGGGGGGGTTACCTACGAGCAGTACTTC. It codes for CASSLGPGGVTYEQYF.